This T cell receptor beta chain was captured by sequencing in a study of blood T cell repertoires in COVID-19. Study as a whole: Samples representing acute and convalescent COVID-19 were sourced from the United States, Italy and Spain. Sources were T cells, B-cell-depleted T cells, or PBMCs; the material itself was cDNA or gDNA.

The Seattle patients, enrolled during active infection, were followed longitudinally. As handled by the study authors: Counts of nucleated cells, estimated from reference gene primer amplification, were obtained. TCRdb keeps only in-frame clones here, not all; method: immunoSEQ multiplex PCR. For V, J and clone size, that table is used; D and trimming come from the DNA. In the table there are under 250,000 clones, 70% to 90% of which are singletons. Germline V gives CDR1 PRHDT, CDR2 FYEKMQ (reference sequence). The CDR3 spans 16 residues. V was cut by 2 bases and J by 2 bases, with 13 bases left in between.

The chain employs TRBV13 and TRBJ2-1, with D possibly being TRBD1 (6 bases). The sample was peripheral blood. The clonotype comes from a man younger than 45 with COVID-19, enrolled during active disease. DNA of the CDR3: TGTGCCAGCAGCTTACCCGGGACAAAGGCCTACAATGAGCAGTTCTTC. Residues: CASSLPGTKAYNEQFF.